Shown below are 11 T cell receptor beta chains from a single sample sequenced in a study of blood T cell repertoires in COVID-19 (dated by TCRdb to about 2020). Library method: the immunoSEQ multiplex PCR assay. TCRdb retrieved this table from immuneACCESS and kept in-frame rearrangements only. Not all clones are present; in checked studies, unresolved V genes account for under half, and no reason is known for the remainder. Present in this sample are around 100,000 clones, approximately 80% of which were seen just once. In total, the top ten clones hold around 9.8% of the sample. Input material: peripheral blood. The receptors come from a man aged 55 to 70 with active or convalescent COVID-19.

The chain links TRBV7-2 to TRBJ2-1; maybe TRBD2 (6 bases). The germline V and J ends were trimmed by 3 bases and 7 bases, with 10 bases remaining between them. Germline CDR1 is SGHTA and CDR2 is FQGNSA. The CDR3 is made up of 13 amino acids. In nucleotides, the CDR3 is TGTGCCAGCAGCTTCCTGGGGGGAAATGAGCAGTTCTTC. Residues: CASSFLGGNEQFF.

The chain uses TRBV24-1 and TRBJ2-1, with 9 bases lining up with TRBD2. Trimming took 4 bases from V and 7 from J; bases not matched to a gene: 1. The CDR3 loop spans 13 amino acids. Per germline, CDR1 KGHDR and CDR2 SFDVKD. In DNA, the CDR3 is TGTGCCACCAGTGAAGGACTAGCGAATGAGCAGTTCTTC. Protein: CATSEGLANEQFF.

The chain is built from TRBV28 and TRBJ2-1, with 9 bases matching TRBD2. The CDR3 spans 18 residues. Germline assignment: CDR1 MDHEN and CDR2 SYDVKM. Losses at the gene ends were 5 bases for V and 9 bases for J; bases not matched to a gene: 20. The DNA for the CDR3 is TGTGCCAGCAGTCCGATTAGCGGGAGATTCGTTCGGGGCAGTGAGCAGTTCTTC. Protein product: CASSPISGRFVRGSEQFF.

The J gene is TRBJ1-1, the V gene TRBV7-9; D possibly corresponds to TRBD1 (6 bases). V dropped 5 bases and J dropped 0 bases, with 16 bases sitting between them. The CDR3 extends over 16 amino acids. Germline values: CDR1 SEHNR, CDR2 FQNEAQ (reference sequence). The CDR3: CASSPPGDQMNTEAFF. The CDR3 bases are TGTGCCAGCAGCCCCCCAGGGGACCAGATGAACACTGAAGCTTTCTTT. The entire variable domain, with the rest obtained from reference TRBV7-9 and TRBJ1-1, is as follows: DTGVSQNPRHKITKRGQNVTFRCDPISEHNRLYWYRQTLGQGPEFLTYFQNEAQLEKSRLLSDRFSAERPKGSFSTLEIQRTEQGDSAMYLCASSPPGDQMNTEAFFGQGTRLTVV.

This clone was seen many times. The V gene is TRBV30, the J gene TRBJ2-1, with 9 bases identical to TRBD2. The CDR3 spans 16 residues. Germline assignment: CDR1 GTSNPN and CDR2 SVGIG (reference sequence). V dropped 2 bases and J dropped 12; count of bases not matched to a gene: 17. The CDR3 protein is CAWSSTGGVAGVVQFF. In nucleotides, the CDR3 is TGTGCCTGGAGTTCTACCGGAGGAGTAGCGGGAGTTGTGCAGTTCTTC.

The CDR3 spells CASSRGTGRDIQYF. For the CDR3, the DNA is TGTGCCAGTAGTAGAGGGACAGGGAGGGACATTCAGTACTTC. The rearrangement links TRBV19 to TRBJ2-4; 9 nucleotides align to TRBD1. This CDR3 contains 14 residues. V lost 4 bases and J lost 8; bases outside the gene matches: 6. The germline V gene encodes CDR1 LNHDA and CDR2 SQIVND (reference sequence).

The rearrangement uses TRBV24-1 and TRBJ2-1; no firm D call. The V end was cut by 1 base, the J end by 0 bases, with 9 bases between. Germline CDR1 reads KGHDR; CDR2 reads SFDVKD. The CDR3 contains 16 residues. Written as DNA, the CDR3 is TGTGCCACCAGTGATTTAAAGCCTGGCTCCTACAATGAGCAGTTCTTC. It specifies CATSDLKPGSYNEQFF.

This chain uses TRBV7-2 with TRBJ2-5; TRBD2 matches at 9 bases. Germline-derived CDR1 and CDR2 are SGHTA and FQGNSA. V dropped 2 bases and J dropped 5; count of bases not matched to a gene: 6. This CDR3 is built from 15 residues. The CDR3 sequence: CASSLSGGQGETQYF. The DNA for the CDR3 is TGTGCCAGCAGCTTAAGCGGGGGGCAGGGGGAGACCCAGTACTTC.

The rearrangement links TRBV11-2 to TRBJ1-2; the match to TRBD1 covers 7 bases. V lost 2 bases, J lost 7 bases, and 7 bases stayed unmatched. This CDR3 comprises 14 residues. The germline V gene encodes CDR1 SGHAT and CDR2 FQNNGV. The DNA of the CDR3 is TGTGCCAGCAGCTTACGCAGGGGGATGGCTGGCTACACCTTC. It encodes CASSLRRGMAGYTF. Together with reference TRBV11-2 and TRBJ1-2, the CDR3 gives the full variable domain: EAGVAQSPRYKIIEKRQSVAFWCNPISGHATLYWYQQILGQGPKLLIQFQNNGVVDDSQLPKDRFSAERLKGVDSTLKIQPAKLEDSAVYLCASSLRRGMAGYTFGSGTRLTVV.

The J gene is TRBJ2-7, the V gene TRBV27, with D perhaps matching TRBD2 (6 bases). The CDR3 contains 15 residues. The germline V and J ends were trimmed by 2 bases and 2 bases, with 13 bases remaining between them. CDR1 is MNHEY, CDR2 SMNVEV, per germline (reference sequence). The DNA of the CDR3 is TGTGCCAGCAGTTTACGGGCGGGGAGAACCTACGAGCAGTACTTC. Amino acids: CASSLRAGRTYEQYF.

The CDR3 is CASSKWTGNNEQFF. The CDR3 bases are TGTGCCAGCAGCAAGTGGACAGGTAACAATGAGCAGTTCTTC. The V and J genes are TRBV3-1 (or the pseudogene TRBV3-2) and TRBJ2-1, with 7 nucleotides matching TRBD1. The CDR3 runs to 14 residues. With 5 bases clipped from V and 5 bases from J, the junction kept 6 bases outside the gene matches. Germline CDR1 is LGHDT and CDR2 is YNNKEL (reference sequence).